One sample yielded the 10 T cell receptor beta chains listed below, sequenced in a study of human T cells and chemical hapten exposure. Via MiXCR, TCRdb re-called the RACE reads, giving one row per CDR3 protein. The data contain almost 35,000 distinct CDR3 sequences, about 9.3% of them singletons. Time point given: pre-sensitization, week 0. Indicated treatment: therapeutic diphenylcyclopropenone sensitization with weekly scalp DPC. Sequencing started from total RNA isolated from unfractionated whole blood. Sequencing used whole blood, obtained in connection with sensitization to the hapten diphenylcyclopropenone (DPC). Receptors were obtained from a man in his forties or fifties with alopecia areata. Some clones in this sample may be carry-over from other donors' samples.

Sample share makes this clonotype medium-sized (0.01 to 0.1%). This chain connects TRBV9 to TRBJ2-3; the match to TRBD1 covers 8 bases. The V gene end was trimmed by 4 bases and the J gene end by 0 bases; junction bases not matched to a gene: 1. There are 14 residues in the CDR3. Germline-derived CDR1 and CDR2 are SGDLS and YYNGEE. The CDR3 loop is CASSRQGSTDTQYF. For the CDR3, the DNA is TGTGCCAGCAGCCGACAGGGGAGCACAGATACGCAGTATTTT.

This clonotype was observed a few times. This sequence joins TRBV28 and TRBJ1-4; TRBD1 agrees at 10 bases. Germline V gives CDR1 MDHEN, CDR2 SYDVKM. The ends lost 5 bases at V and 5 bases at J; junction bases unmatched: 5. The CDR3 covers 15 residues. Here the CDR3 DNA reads TGTGCCAGCAGTCCCCTGACAGGGGGCAATGAAAAACTGTTTTTT. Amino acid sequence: CASSPLTGGNEKLFF.

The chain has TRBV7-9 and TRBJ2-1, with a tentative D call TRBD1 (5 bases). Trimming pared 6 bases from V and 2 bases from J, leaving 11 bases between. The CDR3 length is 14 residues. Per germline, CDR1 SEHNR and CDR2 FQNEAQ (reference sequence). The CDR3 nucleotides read TGTGCCAGCAGTGGCGGACATACCTACAATGAGCAGTTCTTC. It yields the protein CASSGGHTYNEQFF.

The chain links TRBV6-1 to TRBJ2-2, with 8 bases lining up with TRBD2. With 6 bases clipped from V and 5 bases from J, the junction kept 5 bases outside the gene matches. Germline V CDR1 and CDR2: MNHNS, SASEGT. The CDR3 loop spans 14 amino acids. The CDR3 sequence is CASSGRAWTGELFF. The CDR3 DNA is TGTGCCAGCAGCGGGAGGGCCTGGACCGGGGAGCTGTTTTTT.

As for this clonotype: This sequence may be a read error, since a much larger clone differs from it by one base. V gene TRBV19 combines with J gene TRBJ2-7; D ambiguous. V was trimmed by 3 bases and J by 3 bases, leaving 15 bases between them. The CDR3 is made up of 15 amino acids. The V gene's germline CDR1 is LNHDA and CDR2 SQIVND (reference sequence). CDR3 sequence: CASSIGISSCYEQYF. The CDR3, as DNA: TGTGCCAGTAGTATCGGCATCTCGAGCTGCTACGAGCAGTACTTC. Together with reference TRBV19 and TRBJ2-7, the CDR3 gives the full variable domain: DGGITQSPKYLFRKEGQNVTLSCEQNLNHDAMYWYRQDPGQGLRLIYYSQIVNDFQKGDIAEGYSVSREKKESFPLTVTSAQKNPTAFYLCASSIGISSCYEQYFGPGTRLTVT.

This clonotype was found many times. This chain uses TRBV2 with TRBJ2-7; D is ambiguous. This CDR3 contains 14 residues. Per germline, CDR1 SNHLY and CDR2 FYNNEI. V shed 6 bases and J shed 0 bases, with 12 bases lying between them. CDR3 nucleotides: TGTGCCAGCAGCCGATCAGTTAGCTCCTACGAGCAGTACTTC. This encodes CASSRSVSSYEQYF.

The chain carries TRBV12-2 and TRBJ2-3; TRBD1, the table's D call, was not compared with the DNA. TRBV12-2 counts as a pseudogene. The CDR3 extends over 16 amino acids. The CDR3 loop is CASRAQDRGLQDTQYF. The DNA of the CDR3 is TGTGCAAGTCGCGCGCAGGACAGGGGGCTTCAAGATACGCAGTATTTT.

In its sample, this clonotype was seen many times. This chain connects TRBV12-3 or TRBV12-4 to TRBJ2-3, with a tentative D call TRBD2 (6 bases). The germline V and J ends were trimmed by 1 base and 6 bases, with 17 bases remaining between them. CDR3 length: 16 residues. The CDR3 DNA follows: TGTGCCAGCAGTTTAGGGATCGGCGGTGCGGGGGATACGCAGTATTTT. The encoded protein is CASSLGIGGAGDTQYF.

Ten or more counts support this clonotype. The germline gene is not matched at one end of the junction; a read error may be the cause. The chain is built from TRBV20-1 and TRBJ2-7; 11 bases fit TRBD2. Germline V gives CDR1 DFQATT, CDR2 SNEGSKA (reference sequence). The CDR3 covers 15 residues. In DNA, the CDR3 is TGCAGTGCCAGAGGACTAGCGGGTTACTCCTACGAGCAGTACTTC. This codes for CSARGLAGYSYEQYF.

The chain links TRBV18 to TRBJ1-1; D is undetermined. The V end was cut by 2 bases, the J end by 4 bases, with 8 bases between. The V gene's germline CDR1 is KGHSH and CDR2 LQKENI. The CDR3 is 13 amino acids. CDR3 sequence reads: CASSPNRGTEAFF. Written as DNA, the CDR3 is TGTGCCAGCTCACCAAACCGGGGCACTGAAGCTTTCTTT. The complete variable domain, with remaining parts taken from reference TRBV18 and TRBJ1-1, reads NAGVMQNPRHLVRRRGQEARLRCSPMKGHSHVYWYRQLPEEGLKFMVYLQKENIIDESGMPKERFSAEFPKEGPSILRIQQVVRGDSAAYFCASSPNRGTEAFFGQGTRLTVV.